This record looks at one T cell receptor (beta chain) sequence and its context. Its binding antigen is unknown. No much larger clonotype is one base removed from it; base qualities were not supplied. This sample stems from a study of T cell changes during pregnancy in multiple sclerosis (dated by TCRdb to 2018 to 2020). About the investigation overall: Changes in the T cell repertoire over the course of pregnancy were examined in this study in women with multiple sclerosis.

Libraries were constructed by the immunoSEQ multiplex PCR assay. Imported from immuneACCESS, the table was reduced by TCRdb to in-frame sequences with V and J called. These copies leave out some clones; in studies compared against another copy, an unresolved V gene accounts for under half, and the cause of the remainder is not known. Across this sample there are roughly 62,000 clones, with 80% to 90% seen only once. The ten largest clones add up to 2% to 3% of the sample. The CDR3 goes from the cysteine to the phenylalanine over 14 residues. Only the CDR3 part of the read is kept: 42 bases, read in frame from the first base. CDR1 is given as MNHEY and CDR2 as SVGAGI, both from the germline V gene. The junction carries 9 bases between V and J, which are trimmed by 3 bases and 1 base respectively.

The receptor was isolated from a female donor with multiple sclerosis, enrolled in a pregnancy study. The V gene is TRBV6-5 and the J gene is TRBJ1-1; TRBD1 is a weak D gene call, 5 bases matching. The sample here was peripheral blood, taken in the first trimester of pregnancy. The CDR3 region: CASSYSGGNTEAFF. The nucleotide sequence is given as TGTGCCAGCAGTTATTCGGGGGGGAACACTGAAGCTTTCTTT.